Shown below are 32 T cell receptor beta chains from a single sample sequenced in a study of shared clonotypes between healthy human individuals. Measured with immunoSEQ multiplex PCR; TCRdb has only the in-frame clones, and not every one. The profile shows some 2,100,000 clones, more than 85% of them singletons. Positively selected for CCR7, the CD45RO-negative cells used as naive CD8 cells excluded terminally differentiated effector memory CD45RA+ cells. Sequencing input: naive CD8+ T cells from PBMCs. Receptors originate from a man aged 18 to 29 in good health. Some clones in this sample may be carry-over from other donors' samples.

This chain joins TRBV19 and TRBJ2-1; 7 bases agree with TRBD2. This CDR3 spans 15 amino acids. The V and J ends lost 7 bases and 5 bases, in that order; junction bases with no gene match: 11. Per the germline V gene, CDR1 is LNHDA and CDR2 is SQIVND (reference sequence). CDR3: CASNHPGLNNNEQFF. In nucleotides, the CDR3 is TGTGCCAGTAACCATCCGGGACTAAATAACAATGAGCAGTTCTTC.

The chain employs TRBV28 and TRBJ1-5; a weak D match, TRBD1 (6 bases). CDR3 size: 13 residues. Between the trimmed V and J ends, which lost 5 bases and 4 bases, there was a span of 9 bases. Germline CDR1 is MDHEN and CDR2 is SYDVKM. The CDR3 bases are TGTGCCAGCAGTGCGGACAGTAATCAGCCCCAGCATTTT. This gives the protein CASSADSNQPQHF.

The rearrangement joins TRBV27 to TRBJ2-7; 7 positions agree with TRBD1. Germline CDR1 MNHEY, CDR2 SMNVEV (reference sequence). CDR3 length: 13 residues. The J segment lost 3 bases and the V segment lost 5 bases, leaving 4 bases of the junction unmatched. CDR3 sequence: CASSQNRGYEQYF. The CDR3 region has the DNA TGTGCCAGCAGTCAGAACAGGGGCTACGAGCAGTACTTC.

A single count supports this clone. The gene calls are TRBV14 and TRBJ2-2; TRBD2 aligns across 10 bases. Germline CDR1 SGHDN, CDR2 FVKESK. This CDR3 region has 17 residues. V lost 2 bases to trimming and J lost 4 bases; unmatched junction nucleotides: 7. The CDR3 loop reads CASSQRLAGAITGELFF. The CDR3 DNA follows: TGTGCCAGCAGCCAACGGCTAGCGGGAGCTATCACCGGGGAGCTGTTTTTT.

The J gene is TRBJ2-2, the V gene TRBV27, with D unclear. The CDR3 is 16 residues long. V lost 8 bases, J lost 3 bases, and 19 bases lay in between. Germline CDR1 and CDR2: MNHEY and SMNVEV (reference sequence). CDR3 in amino acids: CASRVELGWDTGELFF. The CDR3 bases are TGTGCCAGCCGGGTTGAGCTCGGTTGGGACACCGGGGAGCTGTTTTTT.

The chain has TRBV25-1 and TRBJ2-5; 7 bases map to TRBD1. CDR1 is MGHDK and CDR2 is SYGVNS in the germline V gene. CDR3 length equals 15 residues. J was trimmed by 12 bases and V by 1 base; bases with no gene match: 14. This chain's CDR3 is CASSESESINQGEYF. CDR3 DNA sequence: TGTGCCAGCAGTGAATCAGAAAGCATAAATCAGGGGGAGTACTTC.

The chain uses TRBV27 and TRBJ1-1; 7 bases are a match to TRBD1. J was trimmed by 8 bases and V by 5 bases; bases with no gene match: 17. Germline V CDR1 and CDR2: MNHEY, SMNVEV (reference sequence). The CDR3 sequence is 16 residues long. The chain's CDR3 is CASSPTGVLAISEAFF. CDR3 bases: TGTGCCAGCAGTCCAACAGGGGTCCTAGCGATTTCAGAAGCTTTCTTT.

V gene TRBV10-3 combines with J gene TRBJ2-3; possible D gene TRBD1, 6 bases. Deletions cut 0 bases from V and 2 bases from J, with 9 bases between. Germline V gene data show CDR1 as ENHRY and CDR2 as SYGVKD. The CDR3 totals 15 residues. Here the CDR3 DNA reads TGTGCCATCAGTGAGTCACAGGGAGTCACAGATACGCAGTATTTT. Its translation is CAISESQGVTDTQYF.

The gene calls are TRBV4-1 and TRBJ2-1; D remains ambiguous. This CDR3 is 15 amino acids long. CDR1 is MGHRA and CDR2 is YSYEKL in the germline V gene. The V gene lost 3 bases and the J gene lost 2 bases, with 11 bases spanning the gap. The CDR3, as DNA: TGCGCCAGCAGCCAGGTGGCCTTCACCTACAATGAGCAGTTCTTC. Its translation: CASSQVAFTYNEQFF.

The gene calls are TRBV21-1 and TRBJ2-7; TRBD1 is the table's D call, not checked against the DNA. TRBV21-1 is given as a pseudogene. The CDR3 spans 16 residues. In DNA form, the CDR3 reads TGTGCCAGCAGCAATGACTACAGGGGTAGGGGCTACGAGCAGTACTTC. Amino acids: CASSNDYRGRGYEQYF.

The chain is built from TRBV27 and TRBJ1-2; 7 bases map to TRBD1. The CDR3 is 13 residues long. The V gene's germline CDR1 is MNHEY and CDR2 SMNVEV (reference sequence). V lost 2 bases and J lost 6; bases outside the gene matches: 3. The CDR3 sequence is CASSLRQGNGYTF. The CDR3 coding sequence is TGTGCCAGCAGTTTAAGACAGGGTAATGGCTACACCTTC.

CDR3 coding DNA: TGCGCCAGCAGCTTGGCACGGCGGGAGGGCTCCAATGAGCAGTTCTTC. It specifies CASSLARREGSNEQFF. This chain uses TRBV5-1 with TRBJ2-1; 9 positions agree with TRBD2. V gave up 0 bases and J gave up 6 bases; unmatched junction bases: 7. Germline CDR1 reads SGHRS; CDR2 reads YFSETQ. This CDR3 spans 16 amino acids.

A word on this clone: This sample includes further DNA sequences coding for the same CDR3. The chain employs TRBV11-2 and TRBJ2-7; D possibly corresponds to TRBD2 (6 bases). The CDR3 has 14 residues. Trimming stripped 3 bases from V and 4 bases from J, with 13 bases between. The germline CDR1 and CDR2 sequences are SGHAT and FQNNGV. The CDR3 DNA follows: TGTGCCAGCAGCTTCGGTACGGGGGATTACGAGCAGTACTTC. Its protein is CASSFGTGDYEQYF. Full variable domain (missing parts from reference TRBV11-2 and TRBJ2-7): EAGVAQSPRYKIIEKRQSVAFWCNPISGHATLYWYQQILGQGPKLLIQFQNNGVVDDSQLPKDRFSAERLKGVDSTLKIQPAKLEDSAVYLCASSFGTGDYEQYFGPGTRLTVT.

The chain employs TRBV9 and TRBJ2-7; TRBD1 is a possible D gene (5 bases). Trimming removed 0 bases from V and 2 bases from J, with 15 bases in between. Germline V gene data show CDR1 as SGDLS and CDR2 as YYNGEE. The CDR3 is 16 residues long. The DNA of the CDR3 is TGTGCCAGCAGCGTAGGTCTGGGGCCGAGTACCTACGAGCAGTACTTC. Its translation: CASSVGLGPSTYEQYF.

The chain combines TRBV14 with TRBJ2-1, with unresolved D. CDR1 and CDR2 from the germline V gene are SGHDN and FVKESK. This CDR3 has 17 residues. V was shortened by 3 bases and J by 5 bases, with 20 bases between the two germline ends. For the CDR3, the DNA is TGTGCCAGCAGCCAGGATAGCCAGAGTCAGCCAAACAATGAGCAGTTCTTC. Amino acid sequence: CASSQDSQSQPNNEQFF. Full variable domain (missing parts from reference TRBV14 and TRBJ2-1): EAGVTQFPSHSVIEKGQTVTLRCDPISGHDNLYWYRRVMGKEIKFLLHFVKESKQDESGMPNNRFLAERTGGTYSTLKVQPAELEDSGVYFCASSQDSQSQPNNEQFFGPGTRLTVL.

V is TRBV7-2 and J is TRBJ1-2, with no clear D. The CDR3 spans 16 residues. Looked up from germline, CDR1 is SGHTA and CDR2 is FQGNSA. The V and J ends lost 2 bases and 4 bases respectively, with 17 bases between them. The CDR3 nucleotides are TGTGCCAGCAGCTTACGGACCGTCGCGCCATTCTATGGCTACACCTTC. It encodes CASSLRTVAPFYGYTF.

The rearrangement uses TRBV29-1 and TRBJ1-2; D remains unclear. Germline CDR1 is SQVTM and CDR2 is ANQGSEA. Trimming shortened V by 0 bases and J by 4 bases, and 15 bases separated the two germline ends. The CDR3 runs 15 residues. The CDR3 spells CSVEDTLKSGYGYTF. Here the CDR3 DNA reads TGCAGCGTTGAAGATACCCTGAAATCCGGCTATGGCTACACCTTC. The entire variable domain, with the rest obtained from reference TRBV29-1 and TRBJ1-2, is as follows: SAVISQKPSRDICQRGTSLTIQCQVDSQVTMMFWYRQQPGQSLTLIATANQGSEATYESGFVIDKFPISRPNLTFSTLTVSNMSPEDSSIYLCSVEDTLKSGYGYTFGSGTRLTVV.

This clone was recorded once. The chain is built from TRBV7-9 and TRBJ2-7; TRBD2 matches 10 bases. V lost 4 bases to trimming and J lost 3 bases; unmatched junction nucleotides: 12. The CDR3 has 17 amino acids. Germline V gene lookup returns CDR1 SEHNR and CDR2 FQNEAQ (reference sequence). The CDR3 DNA sequence: TGTGCCAGCAGCTCTACCCTAAGGGGACTAGCGAGCTACGAGCAGTACTTC. It translates to CASSSTLRGLASYEQYF.

This chain links TRBV15 with TRBJ2-1; D perhaps matches TRBD2 (5 bases). Germline V gene data show CDR1 as LNHNV and CDR2 as YYDKDF (reference sequence). The CDR3 is made up of 15 amino acids. V dropped 7 bases and J dropped 8 bases, with 21 bases sitting between them. The CDR3 sequence is CATNLAVGVSDEQFF. CDR3 in DNA: TGTGCCACCAACCTCGCAGTGGGAGTCTCGGATGAGCAGTTCTTC.

Remarks on this clone: The sample holds other DNA sequences that translate to the same CDR3. V is TRBV28 and J is TRBJ2-1; D is uncertain. The V gene lost 4 bases and the J gene lost 5 bases, with 6 bases spanning the gap. This CDR3 has 12 amino acids. Germline CDR1 and CDR2: MDHEN and SYDVKM. The chain's CDR3 is CASSYGDNEQFF. The DNA for the CDR3 is TGTGCCAGCAGTTATGGAGACAATGAGCAGTTCTTC.

DNA of the CDR3: TGTGCCAGCAGCTGGACAGGGGGCTACACTGAAGCTTTCTTT. This codes for CASSWTGGYTEAFF. The chain has TRBV5-6 and TRBJ1-1; 11 bases are shared with TRBD1. CDR1 is SGHDT, CDR2 YYEEEE, per germline. The CDR3 spans 14 residues. With V trimmed by 3 bases and J by 3 bases, 1 base remained unmatched.

The chain uses TRBV28 and TRBJ2-3; perhaps TRBD2 as D (6 bases). This CDR3 is 14 amino acids long. Germline CDR1 MDHEN, CDR2 SYDVKM. The germline V and J ends were trimmed by 2 bases and 10 bases, with 16 bases remaining between them. The CDR3, as DNA: TGTGCCAGCAGTTTAAGGAGCGGGCCAGAGGCGCAGTATTTT. As protein: CASSLRSGPEAQYF.

The chain joins TRBV9 to TRBJ2-2; 7 nucleotides line up with TRBD2. The CDR3 loop spans 16 amino acids. The germline gives CDR1 SGDLS, CDR2 YYNGEE. V shed 5 bases and J 2 bases; nucleotides not matched to a gene: 9. CDR3 in amino acids: CASRGGAGPNTGELFF. CDR3 in DNA: TGTGCCAGCAGGGGAGGGGCGGGACCCAACACCGGGGAGCTGTTTTTT.

The V and J genes are TRBV5-5 and TRBJ2-7; D perhaps matches TRBD1 (6 bases). Trimming shortened V by 2 bases and J by 5 bases, and 20 bases separated the two germline ends. This CDR3 has 16 amino acids. Germline CDR1 and CDR2: SGHKS and YYEKEE (reference sequence). CDR3 DNA sequence: TGTGCCAGCAGCTTCCTGGTGGGGCAGGGGTTCCACGAGCAGTACTTC. This gives the protein CASSFLVGQGFHEQYF.

This rearrangement joins TRBV27 to TRBJ2-1; 7 nucleotides line up with TRBD1. This CDR3 is built from 15 residues. Germline V gene data show CDR1 as MNHEY and CDR2 as SMNVEV (reference sequence). Trimming removed 5 bases from V and 3 bases from J; junction bases left unmatched: 7. The CDR3 region is CASSITGQFYNEQFF. The CDR3 bases are TGTGCCAGCAGTATAACGGGACAGTTCTACAATGAGCAGTTCTTC.

The chain employs TRBV7-9 and TRBJ2-3; TRBD2 is a possible D gene (6 bases). V shed 0 bases and J shed 0 bases, with 10 bases lying between them. The CDR3 is 16 amino acids. CDR1 SEHNR and CDR2 FQNEAQ come from the germline V gene (reference sequence). CDR3 protein: CASSLAVAASTDTQYF. In nucleotides, the CDR3 is TGTGCCAGCAGCTTAGCGGTAGCGGCTAGCACAGATACGCAGTATTTT.

This chain uses TRBV29-1 with TRBJ1-1; D is undetermined. The germline gives CDR1 SQVTM, CDR2 ANQGSEA. Trimming cost V 7 bases and J 1 base, with 10 bases left between them. CDR3 length: 12 amino acids. The CDR3 spells CSARRGNTEAFF. The DNA for the CDR3 is TGCAGCGCTCGCCGCGGGAACACTGAAGCTTTCTTT. The whole variable domain, filled in from reference TRBV29-1 and TRBJ1-1, reads SAVISQKPSRDICQRGTSLTIQCQVDSQVTMMFWYRQQPGQSLTLIATANQGSEATYESGFVIDKFPISRPNLTFSTLTVSNMSPEDSSIYLCSARRGNTEAFFGQGTRLTVV.

This rearrangement joins TRBV7-8 to TRBJ2-7; D not resolved. The germline CDR1 and CDR2 sequences are SGHVS and FQNEAQ. Trimming pared 1 base from V and 0 bases from J, leaving 10 bases between. This CDR3 contains 15 residues. In DNA form, the CDR3 reads TGTGCCAGCAGCTTAGAAGGCGTGTACTCCTACGAGCAGTACTTC. Translation: CASSLEGVYSYEQYF.

This chain joins TRBV6-5 and TRBJ2-7; tentative D call: TRBD2 (6 bases). Trimming removed 0 bases at V and 3 bases at J, with 15 bases between. The CDR3 runs 16 residues. CDR1 and CDR2 (germline): MNHEY, SVGAGI. Written as DNA, the CDR3 is TGTGCCAGCAGTTACTCAGGAGGACTACAAGTCTACGAGCAGTACTTC. This translates into CASSYSGGLQVYEQYF.

The V and J genes are TRBV28 and TRBJ2-7; D is unclear. The CDR3 spans 14 residues. Per germline, CDR1 MDHEN and CDR2 SYDVKM. The ends were cut back, 6 bases at V and 0 bases at J, with 12 bases in the middle. This CDR3 reads CASSTRPRSYEQYF. DNA of the CDR3: TGTGCCAGCAGCACGAGGCCCCGCTCCTACGAGCAGTACTTC.

The chain has TRBV15 and TRBJ1-2; 10 nucleotides align to TRBD1. CDR3 size: 16 residues. Germline V gene lookup returns CDR1 LNHNV and CDR2 YYDKDF (reference sequence). Losses at the gene ends were 2 bases for V and 2 bases for J; bases not matched to a gene: 5. The CDR3 nucleotides read TGTGCCACCAGCAGATACATGGGACAGGGGAACTATGGCTACACCTTC. It codes for CATSRYMGQGNYGYTF. The variable domain in full, with the rest retrieved from reference TRBV15 and TRBJ1-2, is DAMVIQNPRYQVTQFGKPVTLSCSQTLNHNVMYWYQQKSSQAPKLLFHYYDKDFNNEADTPDNFQSRRPNTSFCFLDIRSPGLGDTAMYLCATSRYMGQGNYGYTFGSGTRLTVV.

The rearrangement links TRBV2 to TRBJ2-2, with TRBD2 identical over 8 bases. Germline V CDR1 and CDR2: SNHLY, FYNNEI. This CDR3 region has 18 residues. Losses at the gene ends were 0 bases for V and 2 bases for J; bases not matched to a gene: 8. CDR3 residues: CASSEALQTSENTGELFF. CDR3 DNA sequence: TGTGCCAGCAGTGAAGCGCTTCAGACTAGCGAAAACACCGGGGAGCTGTTTTTT.